Listed here are 6 T cell receptor beta chains from one sample, sequenced in a study of human T cells and chemical hapten exposure. Each CDR3 protein gets one entry after TCRdb re-called the RACE reads with MiXCR. In the table there are 95,000 to 150,000 distinct CDR3 sequences, roughly 13% of which are singletons. Time point in this sample: patch test 1, 2 weeks after DPC sensitization. Sample treatment: therapeutic diphenylcyclopropenone sensitization with weekly scalp DPC. Material: whole blood, obtained in connection with sensitization to the hapten diphenylcyclopropenone (DPC). These receptors originate from a man between 18 and 35 years old with alopecia areata. Some clones in this sample may be carry-over from other donors' samples.

This clonotype has just a few counts. Here the CDR3 DNA reads TGTGCCAGCAGTTACTCGCAACCCGGGGCAACTAATGAAAAACTGTTTTTT. It specifies CASSYSQPGATNEKLFF. The chain links TRBV6-6 to TRBJ1-4; D is unresolved. V was pared by 0 bases and J by 0 bases, with 11 bases between. Germline V gene lookup returns CDR1 MNHNY and CDR2 SVGAGI (reference sequence). CDR3 size: 17 residues.

J is TRBJ2-3 and V is TRBV9, with 7 bases aligning to TRBD2. Losses at the gene ends were 3 bases for V and 4 bases for J; bases not matched to a gene: 11. The CDR3 loop spans 16 amino acids. Germline CDR1 and CDR2: SGDLS and YYNGEE. The DNA for the CDR3 is TGTGCCAGCAGCGGTAGCTGGCTCAGCGGGGCAGATACGCAGTATTTT. Amino acid sequence: CASSGSWLSGADTQYF.

The J gene is TRBJ2-3, the V gene TRBV9; D is ambiguous. Trimming shortened V by 2 bases and J by 0 bases, and 4 bases separated the two germline ends. The CDR3 consists of 13 residues. Germline-derived CDR1 and CDR2 are SGDLS and YYNGEE. This CDR3 reads CASSVGSTDTQYF. The CDR3 DNA reads as TGTGCCAGCAGCGTTGGCAGCACAGATACGCAGTATTTT.

V is TRBV4-3 and J is TRBJ1-2; D not certain. The CDR3 is made up of 16 amino acids. The V and J ends lost 1 base and 5 bases respectively, with 17 bases between them. Germline V gene lookup returns CDR1 LGHNA and CDR2 YSLEER. CDR3 in DNA: TGCGCCAGCAGCCAAGCCCTTTCCCCACGACTGTATGGCTACACCTTC. It encodes CASSQALSPRLYGYTF.

This clonotype was seen at least ten times. This chain connects TRBV7-2 to TRBJ2-2; 10 bases fit TRBD1. The germline V gene encodes CDR1 SGHTA and CDR2 FQGNSA. CDR3 length: 16 residues. Unmatched junction bases numbered 6, after V lost 4 bases and J lost 4 bases. The CDR3 sequence is CASSSKTGGGTGELFF. As DNA, the CDR3 is TGTGCCAGCAGCTCCAAGACAGGGGGCGGCACCGGGGAGCTGTTTTTT.

This clonotype was counted between two and nine times. The chain links TRBV5-1 to TRBJ2-2; TRBD2 is a possible D gene (5 bases). CDR1 is SGHRS and CDR2 is YFSETQ in the germline V gene. The V gene lost 5 bases and the J gene lost 2 bases, with 13 bases spanning the gap. This CDR3 is built from 15 residues. The CDR3 protein is CASSPPEENTGELFF. The CDR3 bases are TGCGCCAGCAGTCCCCCGGAGGAAAACACCGGGGAGCTGTTTTTT.